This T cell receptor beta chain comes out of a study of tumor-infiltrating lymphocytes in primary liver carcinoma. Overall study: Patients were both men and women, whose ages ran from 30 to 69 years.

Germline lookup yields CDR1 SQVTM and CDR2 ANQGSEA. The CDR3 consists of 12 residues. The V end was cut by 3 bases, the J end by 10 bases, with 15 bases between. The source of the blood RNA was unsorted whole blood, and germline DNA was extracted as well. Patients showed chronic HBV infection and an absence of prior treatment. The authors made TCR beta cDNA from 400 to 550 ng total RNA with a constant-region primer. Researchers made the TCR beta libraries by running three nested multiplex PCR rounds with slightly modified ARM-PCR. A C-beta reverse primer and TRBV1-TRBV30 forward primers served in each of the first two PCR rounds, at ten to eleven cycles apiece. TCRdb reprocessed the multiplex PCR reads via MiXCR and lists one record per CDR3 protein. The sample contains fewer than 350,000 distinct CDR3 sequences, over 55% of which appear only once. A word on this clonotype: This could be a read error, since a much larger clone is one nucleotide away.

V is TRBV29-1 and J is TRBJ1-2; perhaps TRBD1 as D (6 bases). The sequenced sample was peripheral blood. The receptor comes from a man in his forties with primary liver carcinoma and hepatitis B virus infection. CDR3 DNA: TGCAGCGTTGAGGGGGGCCCTCCGGACTACACCTTC. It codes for CSVEGGPPDYTF.